This TCR beta chain appears in the sequencing data of a study of glioma-infiltrating T cells. Study outcomes and limitations: Non-neoplastic patients had below-expected tissue-blood divergence, while all gliomas exceeded expectation.

Germline CDR1 reads SGHTA; CDR2 reads FQGNSA. The CDR3 has 15 amino acids. TCR alpha and beta CDR3 regions were amplified from RNA using iRepertoire nested multiplex PCR. MiXCR, run by TCRdb on the multiplex PCR reads, gives a single entry per CDR3 protein. This table holds approximately 190,000 distinct CDR3 sequences, roughly 32% found once. This clonotype has ten or more counts. Antigen: not known. A read error may produce the germline difference seen at one junction end. The chain employs TRBV7-2 and TRBJ1-2, with D maybe TRBD1 (5 bases). This clonotype originated in a human donor with low-grade glioma or glioblastoma, undergoing nonglioma brain surgery, or in good health (not recorded which). The sequencing sample was made of glioma tissue, nonneoplastic brain tissue, or PBMCs (not recorded which). The CDR3 here is CASSLSPTALYVYTF. CDR3 bases: TGTGCCAGCAGCTTATCCCCGACAGCACTTTATGTCTACACCTTC.